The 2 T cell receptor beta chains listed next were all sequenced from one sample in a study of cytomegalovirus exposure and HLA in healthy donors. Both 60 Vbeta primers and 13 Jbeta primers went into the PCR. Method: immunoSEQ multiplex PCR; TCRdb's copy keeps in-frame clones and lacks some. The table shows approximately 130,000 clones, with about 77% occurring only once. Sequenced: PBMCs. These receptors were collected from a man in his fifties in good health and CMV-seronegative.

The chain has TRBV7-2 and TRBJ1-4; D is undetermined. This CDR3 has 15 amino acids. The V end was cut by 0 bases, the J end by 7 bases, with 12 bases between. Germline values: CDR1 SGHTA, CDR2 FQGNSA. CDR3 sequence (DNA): TGTGCCAGCAGCTTAGCGCACGGGGTTAGTGAAAAACTGTTTTTT. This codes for CASSLAHGVSEKLFF.

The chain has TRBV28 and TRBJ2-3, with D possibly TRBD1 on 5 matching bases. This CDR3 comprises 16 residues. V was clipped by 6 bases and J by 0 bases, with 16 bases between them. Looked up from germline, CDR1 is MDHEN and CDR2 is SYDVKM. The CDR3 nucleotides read TGTGCCAGCAGCCCAGGGATAGCAGCAAGCACAGATACGCAGTATTTT. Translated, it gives CASSPGIAASTDTQYF. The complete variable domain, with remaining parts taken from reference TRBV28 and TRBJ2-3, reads DVKVTQSSRYLVKRTGEKVFLECVQDMDHENMFWYRQDPGLGLRLIYFSYDVKMKEKGDIPEGYSVSREKKERFSLILESASTNQTSMYLCASSPGIAASTDTQYFGPGTRLTVL.